Listed below are T cell receptor beta chains from one sample, sequenced in a study of early T cells in non-severe SARS-CoV-2 infection. TCRdb fed the 5' RACE reads into MiXCR, producing one record per CDR3 protein. The data contain around 33,000 distinct CDR3 sequences, nearly 6% of them seen just once; the ten biggest clones take up 7.6%. Material for sequencing was whole blood. Receptor source: an adult who was a healthcare worker with PCR-confirmed SARS-CoV-2 infection or an uninfected control (not recorded which). CDR3s include the opening cysteine and the closing phenylalanine or tryptophan. A D gene is named only where the DNA matches it firmly. Size values are once, few and many counts, or a class for expanded clones, and some rows have none.

size	D	V	J	CDR3	DNA
many	.	TRBV21-1	TRBJ2-1	CASSNYRKMRSYNEQFF	TGTGCCAGCAGCAACTATAGGAAGATGCGGTCCTACAATGAGCAGTTCTTC
many	.	TRBV12-3/TRBV12-4	TRBJ1-2	CASSFPGSGYTF	TGTGCCAGCAGTTTTCCGGGCTCCGGCTACACCTTC
.	TRBD2	TRBV10-3	TRBJ2-3	CATGGSGDLTDTQYF	TGTGCCACCGGGGGTAGCGGGGACCTCACAGATACGCAGTATTTT
many	TRBD2	TRBV28	TRBJ2-7	CASSTPGLPHLYEQYF	TGTGCCAGCAGTACACCGGGACTACCTCACTTATACGAGCAGTACTTC
many	TRBD1	TRBV6-5	TRBJ2-7	CASSPGTGGDEQYF	TGTGCCAGCAGTCCCGGGACAGGGGGGGACGAGCAGTACTTC
many	.	TRBV12-3/TRBV12-4	TRBJ1-2	CASSPGGRGYGYTF	TGTGCCAGCAGCCCCGGGGGAAGAGGTTATGGCTACACCTTC
many	.	TRBV20-1	TRBJ1-1	CSPLGVDTEAFF	TGCAGTCCTTTAGGGGTAGACACTGAAGCTTTCTTT
.	.	TRBV9	TRBJ1-4	CASSVSATNEKLFF	TGTGCCAGCAGCGTGAGCGCAACTAATGAAAAACTGTTTTTT
.	.	TRBV11-2	TRBJ1-2	CASRVGGGSDGYTF	TGTGCCAGCAGAGTAGGCGGCGGGTCGGATGGCTACACCTTC
many	TRBD1	TRBV18	TRBJ1-1	CASSHRDREGAFF	TGTGCCAGCTCGCATCGGGACAGGGAGGGAGCTTTCTTT
many	TRBD1	TRBV29-1	TRBJ1-1	CSVGGGMNTEAFF	TGCAGCGTTGGAGGGGGCATGAACACTGAAGCTTTCTTT
many	TRBD1	TRBV27	TRBJ1-6	CASRPGTGSSSPLHF	TGTGCCAGCAGACCCGGGACAGGGAGTAGTTCACCCCTCCACTTT
.	.	TRBV7-6	TRBJ2-2	CASSLAGGRELFF	TGTGCCAGCAGCTTAGCGGGGGGCCGGGAGCTGTTTTTT
.	TRBD1	TRBV29-1	TRBJ2-2	CSVEDWRQGTGELFF	TGCAGCGTTGAAGATTGGAGACAGGGTACCGGGGAGCTGTTTTTT
many	TRBD1	TRBV7-3	TRBJ1-6	CASSSGQGISPLHF	TGTGCCAGCAGCTCCGGACAGGGGATTTCACCCCTCCACTTT
many	TRBD2	TRBV12-3/TRBV12-4	TRBJ2-7	CASTRTSGPLTSYEQYF	TGTGCCAGCACCCGGACTAGCGGCCCGCTTACCTCCTACGAGCAGTACTTC
.	TRBD2	TRBV6-5	TRBJ2-3	CASSYQAGGSTDTQYF	TGTGCCAGCAGTTACCAGGCGGGAGGAAGCACAGATACGCAGTATTTT
many	.	TRBV7-2	TRBJ2-3	CASSLVGGISTDTQYF	TGTGCCAGCAGCTTAGTGGGCGGGATAAGCACAGATACGCAGTATTTT
many	.	TRBV7-9	TRBJ1-1	CASSLSGTNTEAFF	TGTGCCAGCAGCTTAAGCGGAACGAACACTGAAGCTTTCTTT
many	.	TRBV18	TRBJ2-1	CASSPSLAYHYNEQFF	TGTGCCAGCTCACCCTCACTAGCTTATCACTACAATGAGCAGTTCTTC
many	TRBD2	TRBV24-1	TRBJ2-1	CATSVDSGRYNEQFF	TGTGCCACCAGTGTGGATAGCGGGAGATACAATGAGCAGTTCTTC
many	.	TRBV29-1	TRBJ2-6	CSVEQEVASGANVLTF	TGCAGCGTTGAACAGGAAGTGGCCTCTGGGGCCAACGTCCTGACTTTC
many	TRBD1	TRBV12-3/TRBV12-4	TRBJ1-6	CASSLLGGADSPLHF	TGTGCCAGCAGTTTATTAGGGGGCGCAGATTCACCCCTCCACTTT
many	.	TRBV5-5	TRBJ1-2	CASTSTGDNYGYTF	TGTGCCAGCACCTCTACAGGAGATAACTATGGCTACACCTTC
many	.	TRBV20-1	TRBJ1-1	CSASRTARSGNTEAFF	TGCAGTGCTAGTCGGACAGCCAGAAGTGGGAACACTGAAGCTTTCTTT
many	TRBD1	TRBV10-2	TRBJ1-2	CASASGQGALGYTF	TGCGCCAGCGCGTCTGGACAGGGTGCTCTTGGCTACACCTTC
many	.	TRBV19	TRBJ1-2	CASSISAGGYGYTF	TGTGCCAGTAGTATAAGCGCAGGAGGCTATGGCTACACCTTC
many	TRBD2	TRBV6-5	TRBJ2-5	CASSYRPPSGGIQETQYF	TGTGCCAGCAGTTACCGCCCTCCTAGCGGGGGTATCCAAGAGACCCAGTACTTC
many	.	TRBV5-1	TRBJ2-7	CASSPPGVTKVF	TGCGCCAGCAGCCCCCCGGGTGTGACTAAAGTCTTC
many	TRBD1	TRBV10-3	TRBJ2-2	CAIRRDREAGELFF	TGTGCCATCAGGCGGGACAGGGAGGCCGGGGAGCTGTTTTTT
few	TRBD1	TRBV20-1	TRBJ2-7	CSASWTGRNEQYF	TGCAGTGCTAGCTGGACAGGGAGGAACGAGCAGTACTTC
many	.	TRBV6-5	TRBJ1-2	CASSRRGSDYGYTF	TGTGCCAGCAGTAGGAGGGGATCGGACTATGGCTACACCTTC
many	TRBD2	TRBV2	TRBJ2-1	CAVPRLAGYNEQFF	TGTGCCGTCCCTCGACTAGCGGGGTACAATGAGCAGTTCTTC
many	.	TRBV10-3	TRBJ1-1	CAISGGQQGFDTEAFF	TGTGCCATCAGTGGGGGGCAACAGGGCTTTGACACTGAAGCTTTCTTT
many	TRBD1	TRBV12-3/TRBV12-4	TRBJ2-7	CASSLDGTGGYEQYF	TGTGCCAGCAGTTTAGATGGGACAGGGGGCTACGAGCAGTACTTC
many	.	TRBV14	TRBJ1-2	CASRQRSGYTF	TGTGCCAGCAGACAACGTTCTGGCTACACCTTC
many	.	TRBV7-9	TRBJ1-1	CASSLSGGTEAFF	TGTGCCAGCAGCTTAAGTGGGGGCACTGAAGCTTTCTTT
many	.	TRBV20-1	TRBJ2-1	CSASNNEQFF	TGCAGTGCGTCGAACAATGAGCAGTTCTTC
many	TRBD1	TRBV5-1	TRBJ2-7	CASSEGQGHNEQYF	TGCGCCAGCAGCGAGGGACAGGGGCATAACGAGCAGTACTTC
.	TRBD2	TRBV24-1	TRBJ2-3	CATSDPLAGASDTQYF	TGTGCCACCAGTGATCCCCTAGCGGGAGCTTCAGATACGCAGTATTTT
many	TRBD1	TRBV20-1	TRBJ1-1	CSAREPTGPNTEAFF	TGCAGTGCTAGAGAACCGACAGGGCCGAACACTGAAGCTTTCTTT
many	.	TRBV12-3/TRBV12-4	TRBJ1-1	CASSLKGNTEAFF	TGTGCCAGCAGTTTAAAGGGGAACACTGAAGCTTTCTTT
many	.	TRBV11-1	TRBJ1-6	CASSLSIGSSPLHF	TGTGCCAGCAGCCTATCGATAGGGTCTTCACCCCTCCACTTT
.	.	TRBV10-2	TRBJ2-7	CASSESNSGGGQYF	TGCGCCAGCAGTGAGTCGAATAGCGGCGGTGGGCAGTACTTC
many	.	TRBV7-8	TRBJ2-4	CASSLTPTDIQYF	TGTGCCAGCAGCTTAACTCCGACGGACATTCAGTACTTC
many	.	TRBV12-3/TRBV12-4	TRBJ1-4	CASSLAQVQEKLFF	TGTGCCAGCAGTTTAGCACAGGTACAGGAAAAACTGTTTTTT
.	.	TRBV6-5	TRBJ1-4	CASSSAGRDATNEKLFF	TGTGCCAGCAGCTCGGCTGGCAGGGATGCAACTAATGAAAAACTGTTTTTT
many	TRBD1	TRBV20-1	TRBJ2-1	CSAHGTGGASWVNEQFF	TGCAGTGCTCACGGGACAGGGGGCGCAAGTTGGGTCAATGAGCAGTTCTTC
.	.	TRBV7-6	TRBJ2-3	CASSLGPLAADTQYF	TGTGCCAGCAGCCTTGGACCTCTGGCCGCAGATACGCAGTATTTT